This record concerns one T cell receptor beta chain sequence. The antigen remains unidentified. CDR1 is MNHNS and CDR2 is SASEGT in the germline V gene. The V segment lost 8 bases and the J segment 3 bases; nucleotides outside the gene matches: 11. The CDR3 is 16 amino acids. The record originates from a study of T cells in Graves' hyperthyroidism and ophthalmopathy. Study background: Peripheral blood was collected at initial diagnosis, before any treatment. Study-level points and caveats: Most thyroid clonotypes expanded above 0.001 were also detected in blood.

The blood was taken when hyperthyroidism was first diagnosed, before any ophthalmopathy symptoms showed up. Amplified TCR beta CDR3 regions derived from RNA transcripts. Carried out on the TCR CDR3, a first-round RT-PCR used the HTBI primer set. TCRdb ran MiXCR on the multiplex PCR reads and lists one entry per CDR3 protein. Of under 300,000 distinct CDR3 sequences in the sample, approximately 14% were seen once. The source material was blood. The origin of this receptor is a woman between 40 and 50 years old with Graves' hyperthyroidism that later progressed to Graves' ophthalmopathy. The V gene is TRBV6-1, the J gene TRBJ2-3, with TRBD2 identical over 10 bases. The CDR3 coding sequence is TGTGCCAGCGAAGCGGGAGGGCCTGTGGGGACAGATACGCAGTATTTT. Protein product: CASEAGGPVGTDTQYF.